Listed below are T cell receptor beta chains from one sample, sequenced in a study of regulatory T cells in long-lasting Graves disease. Each CDR3 protein gets one entry after TCRdb re-called the multiplex PCR reads with MiXCR. Of under 700,000 distinct CDR3 sequences in the sample, about 16% were seen once. The sample was also reused in another study, on T cells in Graves' hyperthyroidism and ophthalmopathy.

The sequenced sample was peripheral blood mononuclear cells (PBMCs), obtained at new diagnosis, from a patient treated with antithyroid drugs. These receptors were collected from a woman aged 40 to 65 with Graves disease. CDR3s include the opening cysteine and the closing phenylalanine or tryptophan. The D gene is left open where the match is weak. Clone size is not always given. Where it is, it says once, few, many or a class for expanded clones.

>TRBJ1-5|TRBV20-1|.|few|13
TGCAGTGCTAGGGGGCCAGCCAATCAGCCCCAGCATTTT
CSARGPANQPQHF
>TRBJ1-2|TRBV6-1|TRBD1|.|13
TGTGCCAGCAGTGTGGAGGGGGCCCGTGGCTACACCTTC
CASSVEGARGYTF
>TRBJ2-7|TRBV19|TRBD2|.|15
TGTGCCAGTAGCCCACGACTAGCGGTAACCTACGGGCAGTACTTC
CASSPRLAVTYGQYF
>TRBJ2-7|TRBV19|TRBD1|.|14
TGTGCCAGTAGCAGGACAGGCGACCACTACGAGCAGTACTTC
CASSRTGDHYEQYF
>TRBJ1-1|TRBV6-5|.|many|17
TGTGCCAGCAGTTACTCGATCTCGCAAGACATTAGTGCTGAAGCTTTCTTT
CASSYSISQDISAEAFF
>TRBJ2-7|TRBV20-1|TRBD2|few|14
TGCAGTGCTGGGGGGACTAGCGGCGCCTACGAGCAGTACTTC
CSAGGTSGAYEQYF
>TRBJ1-1|TRBV12-3/TRBV12-4|.|many|13
TGTGCCAGCAGTTTAGACAGGGCAGCTGAAGCTTTCTTT
CASSLDRAAEAFF
>TRBJ2-3|TRBV11-2|.|many|15
TGTGCCAGCAGCTTAGATGCCATCGGGATAGATACGCAGTATTTT
CASSLDAIGIDTQYF
>TRBJ2-3|TRBV2|TRBD2|many|15
TGTGCCAGCACCGGGACTAGCGGGGTACCAGATACGCAGTATTTT
CASTGTSGVPDTQYF
>TRBJ2-2|TRBV7-3|.|many|15
TGTGCCAGCAGCTTAATGTCCGGGAACACCGGGGAGCTGTTTTTT
CASSLMSGNTGELFF
>TRBJ2-1|TRBV13|TRBD2|few|17
TGTGCCAGCAGCCGATGGACTAGCGGGGGGGCTCCCTATGAGCAGTTCTTC
CASSRWTSGGAPYEQFF
>TRBJ2-7|TRBV6-1|TRBD1|many|13
TGTGCCAGCAGAGAGACAGGGATGGGCGAGCAGTACTTC
CASRETGMGEQYF
>TRBJ1-5|TRBV28|TRBD1|many|15
TGTGCCAGCAGACGGACAGGGGTCGGAAATCAGCCCCAGCATTTT
CASRRTGVGNQPQHF
>TRBJ2-5|TRBV11-2|TRBD2|.|15
TGTGCCAGCAGCTTACCTAGCGGGGTTCGGGAGACCCAGTACTTC
CASSLPSGVRETQYF
>TRBJ1-6|TRBV15|.|few|12
TGTGCCACCAGCAGAGATTATTCACCCCTCCACTTT
CATSRDYSPLHF
>TRBJ1-5|TRBV14|.|many|12
TGTGCCAGCAGCCAAGGGATGGAGCCCCAGCATTTT
CASSQGMEPQHF
>TRBJ2-1|TRBV15|.|.|12
TGTGCCACCAGCAGAGACCCCAATGAGCAGTTCTTC
CATSRDPNEQFF
>TRBJ2-3|TRBV20-1|TRBD2|.|17
TGCAGTGCTAATCCAAGGACTAGCGGGGGTGAAGCAGATACGCAGTATTTT
CSANPRTSGGEADTQYF
>TRBJ1-2|TRBV4-2|TRBD1|.|18
TGTGCCAGCAGCCAATTCACCACCGGGACAGGGTACCTATCTGGCTACACCTTC
CASSQFTTGTGYLSGYTF
>TRBJ1-3|TRBV20-1|.|few|13
TGCAGTGCTAGACAGGATCAAAGAAACACCATATATTTT
CSARQDQRNTIYF
>TRBJ1-1|TRBV6-9|.|.|16
TGTGCCAGCAGTTACGCGATGGGGGGCGGGGGTACTGAAGCTTTCTTT
CASSYAMGGGGTEAFF
>TRBJ2-2|TRBV25-1|.|.|15
TGTGCCAGCAGTGAAGGCCCAGGGAACACCGGGGAGCTGTTTTTT
CASSEGPGNTGELFF
>TRBJ1-3|TRBV2|.|many|15
TGTGCCAGCAGCGATCGACCGGAGGCAGGAAACACCATATATTTT
CASSDRPEAGNTIYF
>TRBJ1-1|TRBV12-5|.|many|13
TGTGCTAGTGGTCTTTTTATGAACACTGAAGCTTTCTTT
CASGLFMNTEAFF
>TRBJ1-1|TRBV11-3|.|many|14
TGTGCCAGCAGCTTAAGGCACCGACAGTCTGAAGCTTTCTTT
CASSLRHRQSEAFF
>TRBJ2-3|TRBV20-1|TRBD2|few|13
TGCAGTGCCGGGGGGGGGACCACAGATACGCAGTATTTT
CSAGGGTTDTQYF
>TRBJ2-1|TRBV7-7|.|many|14
TGTGCTAGCAGCTTGTCAGGGTCCCACAATGAGCAGTTCTTC
CASSLSGSHNEQFF
>TRBJ1-6|TRBV10-2|TRBD1|.|15
TGCGCCAGCAGTATGACGGGACAGGGTACCTCACCCCTCCACTTT
CASSMTGQGTSPLHF
>TRBJ2-7|TRBV11-2|.|many|11
TGTGCCAGCAGTTCCGCATACGAGCAGTACTTC
CASSSAYEQYF
>TRBJ1-2|TRBV28|.|few|15
TGTGCCAGCACCCTACCTCATGGATCTAACTATGGCTACACCTTC
CASTLPHGSNYGYTF
>TRBJ1-6|TRBV20-1|.|.|16
TGCAGTGCTAGGGTTGGGACGGACTACTATAATTCACCCCTCCACTTT
CSARVGTDYYNSPLHF
>TRBJ2-3|TRBV28|.|many|16
TGTGCCAGCAGTTTAGAAGGGATCGAGCGCACAGATACGCAGTATTTT
CASSLEGIERTDTQYF
>TRBJ2-3|TRBV7-9|.|few|13
TGTGCCAGCGTAAAAAGGGCGGAGTGGACGCAGTATTTT
CASVKRAEWTQYF
>TRBJ1-3|TRBV15|.|.|14
TGTGCCACCAGCAGAGCGGGCGAAACGGACACCATATATTTT
CATSRAGETDTIYF
>TRBJ1-2|TRBV14|.|few|17
TGTGCCAGCAGCCAAGGGTACGGGGGCATTAGGGACTATGGCTACACCTTC
CASSQGYGGIRDYGYTF
>TRBJ2-7|TRBV27|TRBD1|.|16
TGTGCCAGCAGTTTAAGACTGGACAGGGGGCCTGGTGAGCAGTACTTC
CASSLRLDRGPGEQYF
>TRBJ1-5|TRBV28|.|many|13
TGTGCCAGCAGGACAGACAGTTATCAGCCCCAGCATTTT
CASRTDSYQPQHF
>TRBJ1-3|TRBV3-1|.|few|15
TGTGCCAGCAGCCAAGATAGCGGGCGCGGAAACACCATATATTTT
CASSQDSGRGNTIYF
>TRBJ2-2|TRBV28|TRBD2|.|15
TGTGCCAGCATTCCGACTAGCGGGAACACCGGGGAGCTGTTTTTT
CASIPTSGNTGELFF
>TRBJ1-4|TRBV27|.|many|15
TGTGCCAGCAGTTTCCGGAACCCGCGGAGAGAAAAACTGTTTTTT
CASSFRNPRREKLFF
>TRBJ2-1|TRBV29-1|.|.|15
TGCAGCGTTGAAGATCCAGGAGAAAGCTACAATGAGCAGTTCTTC
CSVEDPGESYNEQFF
>TRBJ2-6|TRBV3-1|.|few|15
TGTGCCAGCAGCCGGGGGTACTCTGGGGCCAACGTCCTGACTTTC
CASSRGYSGANVLTF
>TRBJ1-3|TRBV27|TRBD1|few|17
TGTGCCAGCAGTCCCAGGGGGCCGCGCCCCACTGGAAACACCATATATTTT
CASSPRGPRPTGNTIYF
>TRBJ2-2|TRBV6-5|.|.|15
TGTGCCAGCAGTTCCGGGACCCGAGACACCGGGGAGCTGTTTTTT
CASSSGTRDTGELFF
>TRBJ2-1|TRBV3-1|.|few|15
TGTGCCAGCAGCCAAGAGGGGGATTCTGACAATGAGCAGTTCTTC
CASSQEGDSDNEQFF
>TRBJ2-3|TRBV2|TRBD2|many|17
TGTGCCAGCAGCGGACCCGGGACTAGTCCAATCACAGATACGCAGTATTTT
CASSGPGTSPITDTQYF
>TRBJ2-3|TRBV12-5|.|.|12
TGTGCTAGTGGTTCCCTAAACCGCGGACCAGAATTT
CASGSLNRGPEF
>TRBJ2-3|TRBV7-6|.|many|15
TGTGCCAGCAGTCTTAACGGAGGCGGCACAGATACGCAGTATTTT
CASSLNGGGTDTQYF
>TRBJ2-1|TRBV7-8|TRBD1|many|15
TGTGCCAGCAGCCTAGGGACAGGGTTGTACCATGAGCAGTTCTTC
CASSLGTGLYHEQFF
>TRBJ1-1|TRBV6-2/TRBV6-3|.|.|15
TGTGCCAGCAGTTCCCCGGGGGGGGCGGGCACAGAAGCTTTCTTT
CASSSPGGAGTEAFF